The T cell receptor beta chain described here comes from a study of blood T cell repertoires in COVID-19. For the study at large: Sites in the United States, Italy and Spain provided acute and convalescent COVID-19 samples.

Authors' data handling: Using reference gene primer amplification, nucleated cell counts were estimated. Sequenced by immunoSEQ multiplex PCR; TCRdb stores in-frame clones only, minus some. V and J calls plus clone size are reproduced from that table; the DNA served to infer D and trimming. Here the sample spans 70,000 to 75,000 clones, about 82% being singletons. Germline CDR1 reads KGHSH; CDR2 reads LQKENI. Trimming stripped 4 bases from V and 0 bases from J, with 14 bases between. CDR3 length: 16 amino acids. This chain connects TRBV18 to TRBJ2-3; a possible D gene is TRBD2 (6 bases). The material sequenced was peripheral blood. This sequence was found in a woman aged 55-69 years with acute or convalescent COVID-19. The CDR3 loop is CASSREPGTSTDTQYF. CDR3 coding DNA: TGTGCCAGCTCACGCGAACCTGGGACTAGCACAGATACGCAGTATTTT.